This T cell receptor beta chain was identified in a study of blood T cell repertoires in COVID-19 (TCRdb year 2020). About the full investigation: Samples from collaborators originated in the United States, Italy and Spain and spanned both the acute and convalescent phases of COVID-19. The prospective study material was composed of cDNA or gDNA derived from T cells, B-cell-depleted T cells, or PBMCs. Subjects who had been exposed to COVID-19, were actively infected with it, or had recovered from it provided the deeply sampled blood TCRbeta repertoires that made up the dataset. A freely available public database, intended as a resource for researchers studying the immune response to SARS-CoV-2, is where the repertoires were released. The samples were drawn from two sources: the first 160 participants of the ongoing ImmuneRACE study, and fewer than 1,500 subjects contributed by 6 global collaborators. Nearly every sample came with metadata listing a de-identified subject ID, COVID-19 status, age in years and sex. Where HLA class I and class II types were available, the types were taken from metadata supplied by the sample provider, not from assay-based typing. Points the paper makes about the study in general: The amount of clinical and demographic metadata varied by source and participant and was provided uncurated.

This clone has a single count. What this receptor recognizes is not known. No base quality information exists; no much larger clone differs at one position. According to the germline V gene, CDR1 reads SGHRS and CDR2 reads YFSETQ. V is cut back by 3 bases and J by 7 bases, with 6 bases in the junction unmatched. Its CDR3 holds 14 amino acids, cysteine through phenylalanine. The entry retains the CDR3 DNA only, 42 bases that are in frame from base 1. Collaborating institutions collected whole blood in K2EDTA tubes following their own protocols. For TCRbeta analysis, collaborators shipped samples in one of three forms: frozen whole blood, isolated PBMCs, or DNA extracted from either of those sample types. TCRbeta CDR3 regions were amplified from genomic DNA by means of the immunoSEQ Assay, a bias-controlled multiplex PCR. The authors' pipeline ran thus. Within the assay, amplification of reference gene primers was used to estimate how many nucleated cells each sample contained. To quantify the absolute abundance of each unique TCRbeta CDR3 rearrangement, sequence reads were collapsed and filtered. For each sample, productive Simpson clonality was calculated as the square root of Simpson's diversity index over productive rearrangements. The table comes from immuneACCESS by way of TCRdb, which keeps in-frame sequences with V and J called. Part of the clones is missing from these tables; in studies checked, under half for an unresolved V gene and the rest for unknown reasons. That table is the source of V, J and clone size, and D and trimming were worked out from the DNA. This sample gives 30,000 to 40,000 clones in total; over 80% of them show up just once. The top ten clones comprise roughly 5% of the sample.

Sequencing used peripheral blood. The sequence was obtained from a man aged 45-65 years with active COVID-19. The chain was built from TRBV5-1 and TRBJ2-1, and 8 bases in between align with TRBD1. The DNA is TGCGCCAGCAGCTCCGGGACAGGTGGGAATGAGCAGTTCTTC. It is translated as CASSSGTGGNEQFF.